This T cell receptor (beta chain) emerged from a study of blood T cell repertoires in COVID-19. The wider study: Both acute and convalescent COVID-19 samples were obtained from the United States, Italy and Spain.

This clone was seen once. During active infection, Seattle patients enrolled and were then monitored through disease. Original methodology: Estimates of nucleated cell counts were drawn from the amplification of reference gene primers. The table came from immunoSEQ multiplex PCR; TCRdb's copy has only in-frame clones and leaves some out. V and J calls and clone size are copied from that table; D and trimming were computed from the DNA. The repertoire consists of 150,000 or so clones, with approximately 80% occurring once and the leading ten covering 9% to 14%. CDR1 is MNHEY and CDR2 is SMNVEV in the germline V gene (reference sequence). The CDR3 spans 15 residues. Losses at the gene ends were 3 bases for V and 3 bases for J; bases not matched to a gene: 8.

Sequenced material: peripheral blood. The chain is built from TRBV27 and TRBJ2-7; 7 positions match TRBD2. This receptor was obtained from a woman aged 60-70 years with COVID-19, enrolled during active disease. The CDR3 reads CASSLKRGQHYEQYF. In nucleotides, the CDR3 is TGTGCCAGCAGTTTGAAGCGGGGCCAACACTACGAGCAGTACTTC.